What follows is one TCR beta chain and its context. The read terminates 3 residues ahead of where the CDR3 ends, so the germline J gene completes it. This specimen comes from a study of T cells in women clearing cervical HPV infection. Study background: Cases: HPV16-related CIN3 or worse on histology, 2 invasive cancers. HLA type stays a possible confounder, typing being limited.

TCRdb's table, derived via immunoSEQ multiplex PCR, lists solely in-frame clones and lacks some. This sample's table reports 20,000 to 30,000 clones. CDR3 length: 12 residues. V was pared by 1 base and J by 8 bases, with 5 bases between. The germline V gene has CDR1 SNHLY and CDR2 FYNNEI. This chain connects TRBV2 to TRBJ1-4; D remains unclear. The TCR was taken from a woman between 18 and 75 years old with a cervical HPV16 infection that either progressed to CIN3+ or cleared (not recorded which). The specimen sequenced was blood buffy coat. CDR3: CASSEVGEKLFF. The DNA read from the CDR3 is TGTGCCAGCAGTGAAGTAGGGGAAAAA.